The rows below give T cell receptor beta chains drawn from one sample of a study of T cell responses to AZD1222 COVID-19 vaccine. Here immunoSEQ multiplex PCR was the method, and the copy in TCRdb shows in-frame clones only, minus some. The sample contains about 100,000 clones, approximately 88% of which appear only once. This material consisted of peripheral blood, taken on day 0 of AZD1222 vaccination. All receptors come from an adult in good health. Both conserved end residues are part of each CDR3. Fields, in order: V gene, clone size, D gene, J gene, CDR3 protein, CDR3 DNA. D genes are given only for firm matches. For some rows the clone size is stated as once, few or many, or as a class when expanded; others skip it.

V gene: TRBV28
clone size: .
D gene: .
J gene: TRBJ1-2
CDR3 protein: CASNKGLSGYTF
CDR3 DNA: TGTGCCAGCAACAAGGGATTGAGTGGCTACACCTTC

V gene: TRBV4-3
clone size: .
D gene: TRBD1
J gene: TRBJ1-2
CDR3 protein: CASSQAPGQLNYGYTF
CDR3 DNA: TGCGCCAGCAGCCAAGCCCCGGGACAGCTGAACTATGGCTACACCTTC

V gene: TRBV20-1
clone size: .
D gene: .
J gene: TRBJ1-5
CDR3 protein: CSASTPMGERNQPQHF
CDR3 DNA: TGCAGTGCTAGTACCCCCATGGGGGAACGCAATCAGCCCCAGCATTTT

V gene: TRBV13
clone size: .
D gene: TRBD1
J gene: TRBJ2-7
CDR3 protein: CASSLAGTDYEQYF
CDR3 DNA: TGTGCCAGCAGCTTAGCCGGGACAGATTACGAGCAGTACTTC

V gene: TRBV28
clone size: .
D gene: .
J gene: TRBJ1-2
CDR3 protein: CASREQGANYGYTF
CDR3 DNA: TGTGCCAGCAGAGAACAGGGAGCTAACTATGGCTACACCTTC

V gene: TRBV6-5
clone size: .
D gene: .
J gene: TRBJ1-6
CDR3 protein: CASSYRQPFNSPLHF
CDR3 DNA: TGTGCCAGCAGTTATCGACAGCCCTTTAATTCACCCCTCCACTTT

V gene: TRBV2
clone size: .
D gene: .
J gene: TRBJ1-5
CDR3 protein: CASSTRASNQPQHF
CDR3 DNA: TGTGCCAGCTCTACCAGGGCTAGCAATCAGCCCCAGCATTTT

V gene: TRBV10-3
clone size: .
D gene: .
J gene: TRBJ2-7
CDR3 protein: CAISDPDPPGEQYF
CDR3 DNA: TGTGCCATCAGTGACCCGGACCCGCCCGGCGAGCAGTACTTC

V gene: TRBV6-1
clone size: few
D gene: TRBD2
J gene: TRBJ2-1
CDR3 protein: CASSERAGGNYNEQFF
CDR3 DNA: TGTGCCAGCAGTGAACGGGCGGGGGGGAACTACAATGAGCAGTTCTTC

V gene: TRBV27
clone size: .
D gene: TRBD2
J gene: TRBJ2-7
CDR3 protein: CASSLSPGRANYEQYF
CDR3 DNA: TGTGCCAGCAGTTTATCGCCCGGGAGGGCTAACTACGAGCAGTACTTC

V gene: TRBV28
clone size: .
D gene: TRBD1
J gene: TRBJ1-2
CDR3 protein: CASMWTGSYGYTF
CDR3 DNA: TGTGCCAGCATGTGGACAGGGTCCTATGGCTACACCTTC

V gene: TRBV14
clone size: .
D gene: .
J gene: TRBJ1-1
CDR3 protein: CASSQAGQSKAEAFF
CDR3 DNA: TGTGCCAGCAGCCAAGCAGGACAGTCCAAGGCTGAAGCTTTCTTT

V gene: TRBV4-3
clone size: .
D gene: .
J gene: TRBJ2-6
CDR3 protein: CASSQVGPGANVLTF
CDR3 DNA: TGCGCCAGCAGCCAAGTAGGGCCAGGGGCCAACGTCCTGACTTTC

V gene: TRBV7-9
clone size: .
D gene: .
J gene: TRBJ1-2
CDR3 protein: CASSLRPGGYTF
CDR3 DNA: TGTGCCAGCAGCTTAAGGCCGGGCGGCTACACCTTC

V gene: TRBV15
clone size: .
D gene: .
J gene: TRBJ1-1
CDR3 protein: CASLDGRVNTEAFF
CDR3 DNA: TGTGCCAGTCTCGATGGGAGGGTGAACACTGAAGCTTTCTTT

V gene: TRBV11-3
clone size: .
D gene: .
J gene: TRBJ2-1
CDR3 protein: CASSLGLGLVKNEQFF
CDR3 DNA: TGTGCCAGCAGCTTAGGACTCGGCTTGGTGAAAAATGAGCAGTTCTTC

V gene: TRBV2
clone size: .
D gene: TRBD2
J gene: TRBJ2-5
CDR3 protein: CASTQAGGKETQYF
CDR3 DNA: TGTGCCAGCACCCAAGCGGGGGGGAAAGAGACCCAGTACTTC

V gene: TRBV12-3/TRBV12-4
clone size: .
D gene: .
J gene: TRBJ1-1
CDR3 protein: CASRGTGISEAFF
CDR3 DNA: TGTGCCAGCAGGGGTACAGGGATATCTGAAGCTTTCTTT

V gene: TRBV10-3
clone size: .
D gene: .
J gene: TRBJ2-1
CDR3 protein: CAISGGGNEQFF
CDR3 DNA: TGTGCCATCAGTGGAGGGGGGAATGAGCAGTTCTTC

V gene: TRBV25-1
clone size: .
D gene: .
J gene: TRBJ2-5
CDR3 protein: CASGGMAQETQYF
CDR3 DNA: TGTGCCAGCGGAGGGATGGCCCAAGAGACCCAGTACTTC

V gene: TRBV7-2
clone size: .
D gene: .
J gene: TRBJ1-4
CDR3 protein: CASSSPVGRTNEKLFF
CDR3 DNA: TGTGCCAGCAGCTCCCCGGTGGGCCGAACTAATGAAAAACTGTTTTTT

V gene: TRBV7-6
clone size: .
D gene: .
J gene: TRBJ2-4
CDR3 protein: CASSLDRNIQYF
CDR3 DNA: TGTGCCAGCAGCCTCGACCGAAACATTCAGTACTTC

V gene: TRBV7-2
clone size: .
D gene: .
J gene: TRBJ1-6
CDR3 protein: CASSLGQGESPLHF
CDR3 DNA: TGTGCCAGCAGCCTGGGCCAGGGAGAGTCACCCCTCCACTTT

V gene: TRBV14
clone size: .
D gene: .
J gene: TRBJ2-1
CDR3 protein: CASSLRYNEQFF
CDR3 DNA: TGTGCCAGCAGCCTACGTTACAATGAGCAGTTCTTC

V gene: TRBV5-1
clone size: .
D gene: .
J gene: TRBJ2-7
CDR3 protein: CASSSRLYSYEQYF
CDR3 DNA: TGCGCCAGCAGCTCAAGACTGTATTCCTACGAGCAGTACTTC

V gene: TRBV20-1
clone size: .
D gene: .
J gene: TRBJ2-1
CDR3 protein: CSARRTDKFF
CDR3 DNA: TGCAGTGCTAGACGGACAGATAAGTTCTTC

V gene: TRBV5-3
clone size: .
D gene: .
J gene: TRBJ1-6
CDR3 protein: CARIQIPIRAPLHF
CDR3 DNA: TGTGCCAGAATCCAAATACCGATCCGGGCACCCCTCCACTTT

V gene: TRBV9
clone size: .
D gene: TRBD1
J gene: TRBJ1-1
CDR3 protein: CASSVGQVNTEAFF
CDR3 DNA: TGTGCCAGCAGCGTCGGACAGGTCAACACTGAAGCTTTCTTT

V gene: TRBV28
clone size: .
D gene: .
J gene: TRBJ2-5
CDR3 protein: CASRYLGVRETQYF
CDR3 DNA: TGTGCCAGCAGATATTTAGGGGTCCGGGAGACCCAGTACTTC

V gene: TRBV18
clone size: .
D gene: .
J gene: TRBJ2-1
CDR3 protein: CASSPTTTSGQGQFF
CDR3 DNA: .

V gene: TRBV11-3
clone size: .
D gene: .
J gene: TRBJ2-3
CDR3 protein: CASSPNMVTQYF
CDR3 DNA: TGTGCCAGCAGCCCTAACATGGTTACGCAGTATTTT

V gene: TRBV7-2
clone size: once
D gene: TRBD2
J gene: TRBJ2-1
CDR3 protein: CASSTKREGRDEQFF
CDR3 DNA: TGTGCCAGCAGCACCAAGCGGGAGGGCCGGGATGAGCAGTTCTTC

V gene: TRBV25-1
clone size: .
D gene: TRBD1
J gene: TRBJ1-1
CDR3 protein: CASSEPGGAGTEAFF
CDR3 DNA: TGTGCCAGCAGTGAGCCAGGGGGCGCCGGCACTGAAGCTTTCTTT

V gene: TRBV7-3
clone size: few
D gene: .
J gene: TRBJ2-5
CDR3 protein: CASSPGRDRDKTQYF
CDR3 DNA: TGTGCCAGCAGTCCCGGGCGCGACCGGGATAAGACCCAGTACTTC

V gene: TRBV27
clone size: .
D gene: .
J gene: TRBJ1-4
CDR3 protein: CASSSLGGEEKLFF
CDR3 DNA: TGTGCCAGCAGCTCCCTCGGGGGTGAGGAAAAACTGTTTTTT

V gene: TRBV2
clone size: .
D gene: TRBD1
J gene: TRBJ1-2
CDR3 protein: CASSEGTGTATSYTF
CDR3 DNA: TGTGCCAGCAGTGAAGGTACCGGGACAGCTACATCCTACACCTTC

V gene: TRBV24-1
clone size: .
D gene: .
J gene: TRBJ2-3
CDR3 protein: CATANQDGPHRF
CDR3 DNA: TGTGCCACCGCGAACCAAGATGGCCCCCACAGATTT

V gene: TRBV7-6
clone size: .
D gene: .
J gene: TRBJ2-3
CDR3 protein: CASSLGRGRADTQYF
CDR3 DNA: TGTGCCAGCAGCTTAGGCAGGGGTAGGGCAGATACGCAGTATTTT

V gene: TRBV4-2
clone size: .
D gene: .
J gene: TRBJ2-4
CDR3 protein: CASSQVQDNIQYF
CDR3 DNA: TGTGCCAGCAGCCAAGTTCAGGATAACATTCAGTACTTC